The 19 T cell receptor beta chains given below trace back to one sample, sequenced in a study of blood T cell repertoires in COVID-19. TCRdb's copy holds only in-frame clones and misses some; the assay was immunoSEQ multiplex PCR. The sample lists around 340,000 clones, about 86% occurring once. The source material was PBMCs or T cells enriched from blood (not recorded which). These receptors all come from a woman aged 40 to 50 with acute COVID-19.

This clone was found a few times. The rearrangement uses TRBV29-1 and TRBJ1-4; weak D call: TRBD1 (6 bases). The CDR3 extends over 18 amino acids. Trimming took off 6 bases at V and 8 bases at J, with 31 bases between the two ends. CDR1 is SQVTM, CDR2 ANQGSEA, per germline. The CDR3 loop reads CSVAVEGGAKGLCEKLFF. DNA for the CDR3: TGCAGCGTCGCCGTCGAGGGGGGGGCAAAGGGATTATGCGAAAAACTGTTTTTT.

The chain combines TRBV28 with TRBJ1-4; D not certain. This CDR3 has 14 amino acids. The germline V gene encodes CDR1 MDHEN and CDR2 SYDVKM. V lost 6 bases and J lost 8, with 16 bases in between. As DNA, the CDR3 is TGTGCCAGCAGCCTAGGAGGGTTAAGGGAAAAACTGTTTTTT. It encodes CASSLGGLREKLFF.

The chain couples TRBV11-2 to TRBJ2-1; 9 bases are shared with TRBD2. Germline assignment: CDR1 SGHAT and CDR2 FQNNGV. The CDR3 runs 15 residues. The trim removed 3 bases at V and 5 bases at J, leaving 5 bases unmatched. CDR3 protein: CASSFSGRDDNEQFF. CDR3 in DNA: TGTGCCAGCAGCTTTAGCGGGAGAGACGACAATGAGCAGTTCTTC. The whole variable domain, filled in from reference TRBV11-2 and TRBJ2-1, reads EAGVAQSPRYKIIEKRQSVAFWCNPISGHATLYWYQQILGQGPKLLIQFQNNGVVDDSQLPKDRFSAERLKGVDSTLKIQPAKLEDSAVYLCASSFSGRDDNEQFFGPGTRLTVL.

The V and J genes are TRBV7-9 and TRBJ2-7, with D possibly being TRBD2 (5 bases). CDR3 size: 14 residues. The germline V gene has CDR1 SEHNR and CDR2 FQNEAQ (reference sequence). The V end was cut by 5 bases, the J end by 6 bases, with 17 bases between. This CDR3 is CASSRGYLGIEQYF. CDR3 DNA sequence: TGTGCCAGCAGCCGAGGGTATTTAGGTATCGAGCAGTACTTC.

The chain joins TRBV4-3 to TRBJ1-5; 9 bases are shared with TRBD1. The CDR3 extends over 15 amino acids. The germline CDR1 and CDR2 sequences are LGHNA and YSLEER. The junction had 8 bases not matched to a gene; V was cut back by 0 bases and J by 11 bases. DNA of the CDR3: TGCGCCAGCAGCCAAGATTACACAGGGGGCGAGACCCAGCATTTT. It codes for CASSQDYTGGETQHF.

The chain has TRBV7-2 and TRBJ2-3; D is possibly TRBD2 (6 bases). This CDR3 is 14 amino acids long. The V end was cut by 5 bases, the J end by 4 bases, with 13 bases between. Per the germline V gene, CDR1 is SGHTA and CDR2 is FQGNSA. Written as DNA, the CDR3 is TGTGCCAGCAGCGGACGGGAGTTCGCAGATACGCAGTATTTT. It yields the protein CASSGREFADTQYF.

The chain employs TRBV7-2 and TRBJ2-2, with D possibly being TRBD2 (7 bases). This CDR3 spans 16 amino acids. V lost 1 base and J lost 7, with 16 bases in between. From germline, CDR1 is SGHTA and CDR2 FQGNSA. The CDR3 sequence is CASSLDRGAPRGELFF. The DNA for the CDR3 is TGTGCCAGCAGCTTAGATCGGGGGGCGCCGCGCGGGGAGCTGTTTTTT.

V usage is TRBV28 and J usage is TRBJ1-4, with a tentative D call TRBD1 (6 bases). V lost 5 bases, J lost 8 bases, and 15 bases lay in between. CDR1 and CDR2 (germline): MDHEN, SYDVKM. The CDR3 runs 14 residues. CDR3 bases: TGTGCCAGCAGTATCTCGGACAGTTCCGAAAAACTGTTTTTT. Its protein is CASSISDSSEKLFF.

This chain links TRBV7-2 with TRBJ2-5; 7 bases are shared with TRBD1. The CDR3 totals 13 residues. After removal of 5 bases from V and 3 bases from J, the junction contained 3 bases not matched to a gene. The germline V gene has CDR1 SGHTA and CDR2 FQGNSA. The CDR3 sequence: CASSLDREETQYF. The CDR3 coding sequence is TGTGCCAGCAGCCTAGACAGGGAAGAGACCCAGTACTTC.

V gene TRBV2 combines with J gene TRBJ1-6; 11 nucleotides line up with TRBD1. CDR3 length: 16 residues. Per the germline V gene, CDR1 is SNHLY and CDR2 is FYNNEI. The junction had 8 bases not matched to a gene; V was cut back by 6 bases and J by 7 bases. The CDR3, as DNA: TGTGCCAGCAGGGAGAGGGACAGGGGGATCAATTCACCCCTCCACTTT. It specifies CASRERDRGINSPLHF.

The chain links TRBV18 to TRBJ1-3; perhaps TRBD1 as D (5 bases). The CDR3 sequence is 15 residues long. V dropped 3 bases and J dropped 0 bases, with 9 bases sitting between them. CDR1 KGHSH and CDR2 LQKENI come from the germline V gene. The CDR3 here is CASSPDRLSGNTIYF. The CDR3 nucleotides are TGTGCCAGCTCACCCGACAGACTCTCTGGAAACACCATATATTTT.

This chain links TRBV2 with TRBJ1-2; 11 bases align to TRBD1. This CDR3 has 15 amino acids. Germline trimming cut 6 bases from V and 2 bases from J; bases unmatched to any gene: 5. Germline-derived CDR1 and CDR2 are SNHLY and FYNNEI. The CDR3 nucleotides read TGTGCCAGCAGCCCCAGGGACAGGGGGAACTATGGCTACACCTTC. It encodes CASSPRDRGNYGYTF.

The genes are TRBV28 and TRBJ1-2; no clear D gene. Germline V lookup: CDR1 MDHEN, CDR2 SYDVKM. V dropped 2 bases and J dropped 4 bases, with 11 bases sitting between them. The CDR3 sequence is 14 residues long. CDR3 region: CASSLPPPGYGYTF. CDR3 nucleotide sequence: TGTGCCAGCAGTTTACCCCCCCCGGGCTATGGCTACACCTTC.

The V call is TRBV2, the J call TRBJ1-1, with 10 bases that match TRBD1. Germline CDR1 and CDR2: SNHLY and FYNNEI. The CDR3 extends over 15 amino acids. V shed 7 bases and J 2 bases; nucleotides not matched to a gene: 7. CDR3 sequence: CASKPRTGGNTEAFF. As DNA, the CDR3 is TGTGCCAGCAAACCGAGGACAGGGGGAAACACTGAAGCTTTCTTT.

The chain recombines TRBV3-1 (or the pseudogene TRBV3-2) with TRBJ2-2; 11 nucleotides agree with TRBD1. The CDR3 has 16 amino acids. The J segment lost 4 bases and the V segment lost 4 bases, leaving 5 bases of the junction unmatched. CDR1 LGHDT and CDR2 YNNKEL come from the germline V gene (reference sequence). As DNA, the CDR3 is TGTGCCAGCAGCCGCGGACAGGGGGCTGTCACCGGGGAGCTGTTTTTT. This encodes CASSRGQGAVTGELFF.

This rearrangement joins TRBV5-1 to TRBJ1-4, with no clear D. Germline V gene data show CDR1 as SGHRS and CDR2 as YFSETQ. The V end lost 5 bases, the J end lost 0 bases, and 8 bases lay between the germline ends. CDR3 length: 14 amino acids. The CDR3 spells CASSPQATNEKLFF. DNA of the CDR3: TGCGCCAGCAGTCCGCAGGCAACTAATGAAAAACTGTTTTTT.

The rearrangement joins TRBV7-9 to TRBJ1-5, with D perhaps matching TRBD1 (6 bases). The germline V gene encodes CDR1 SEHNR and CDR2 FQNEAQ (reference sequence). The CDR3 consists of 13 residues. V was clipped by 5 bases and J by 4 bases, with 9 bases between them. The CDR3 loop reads CASSHRDNQPQHF. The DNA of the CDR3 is TGTGCCAGCAGCCACAGGGATAATCAGCCCCAGCATTTT.

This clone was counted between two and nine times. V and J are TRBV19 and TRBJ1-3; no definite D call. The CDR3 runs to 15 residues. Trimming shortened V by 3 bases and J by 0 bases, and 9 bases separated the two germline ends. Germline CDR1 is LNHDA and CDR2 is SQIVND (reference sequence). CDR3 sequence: CASSINGNSGNTIYF. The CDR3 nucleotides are TGTGCCAGTAGTATCAACGGGAACTCTGGAAACACCATATATTTT.

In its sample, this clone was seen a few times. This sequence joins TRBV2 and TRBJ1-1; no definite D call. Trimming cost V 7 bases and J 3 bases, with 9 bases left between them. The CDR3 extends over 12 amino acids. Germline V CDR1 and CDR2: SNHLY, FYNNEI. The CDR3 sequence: CASTGSYTEAFF. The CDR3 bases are TGTGCCAGCACCGGGAGCTACACTGAAGCTTTCTTT. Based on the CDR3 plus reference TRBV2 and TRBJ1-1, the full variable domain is EPEVTQTPSHQVTQMGQEVILRCVPISNHLYFYWYRQILGQKVEFLVSFYNNEISEKSEIFDDQFSVERPDGSNFTLKIRSTKLEDSAMYFCASTGSYTEAFFGQGTRLTVV.